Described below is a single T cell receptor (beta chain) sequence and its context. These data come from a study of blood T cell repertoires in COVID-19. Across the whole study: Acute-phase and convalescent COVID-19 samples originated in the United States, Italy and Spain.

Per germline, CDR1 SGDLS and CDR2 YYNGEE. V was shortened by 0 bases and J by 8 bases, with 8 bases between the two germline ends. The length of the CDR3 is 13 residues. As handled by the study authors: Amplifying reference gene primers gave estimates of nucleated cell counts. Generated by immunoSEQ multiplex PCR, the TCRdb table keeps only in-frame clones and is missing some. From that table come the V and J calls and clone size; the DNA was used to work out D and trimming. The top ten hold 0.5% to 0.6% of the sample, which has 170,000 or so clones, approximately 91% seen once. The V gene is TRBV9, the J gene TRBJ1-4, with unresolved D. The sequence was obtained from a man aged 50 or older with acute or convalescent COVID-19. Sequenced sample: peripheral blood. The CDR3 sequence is CASSVVPGEKLFF. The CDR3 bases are TGTGCCAGCAGCGTAGTTCCGGGGGAAAAACTGTTTTTT.